The entry that follows covers one T cell receptor (beta chain) sequence. This CDR3 contains 12 residues. Germline V CDR1 and CDR2: MNHEY, SVGAGI. V shed 5 bases and J 5 bases; nucleotides not matched to a gene: 1. Nominal health characterized the donors when sampled, though unrecorded immune exposures were likely. The PCR made use of 60 Vbeta and 13 Jbeta primers. TCRdb's table, derived via immunoSEQ multiplex PCR, lists solely in-frame clones and lacks some. The sample has about 190,000 clones; 70% to 80% are singletons. These data originate in a study of cytomegalovirus exposure and HLA in healthy donors.

The chain carries TRBV6-5 and TRBJ1-2, with 8 positions matching TRBD1. This receptor was obtained from a woman in her fifties or sixties in good health and CMV-seronegative. The sample comprised PBMCs. The CDR3 DNA is TGTGCCAGCAGTGACAGGGGATATGGCTACACCTTC. Protein: CASSDRGYGYTF.